The 13 T cell receptor beta chains below were found in one sample sequenced in a study of T cells in Graves' hyperthyroidism and ophthalmopathy. Template material for amplifying TCR beta CDR3 regions consisted of RNA transcripts. HTBI primers were employed in a first-round RT-PCR of the TCR CDR3. Each CDR3 protein gets one entry after TCRdb re-called the multiplex PCR reads with MiXCR. The sample has approximately 640,000 distinct CDR3 sequences, roughly 17% seen once. Material: blood. The origin of the receptors is a man aged 50 to 59 with Graves' hyperthyroidism.

The table lists this clonotype with many counts. V is TRBV12-5 and J is TRBJ1-1, with a possible D match to TRBD1 (5 bases). The V gene lost 3 bases and the J gene lost 1 base, with 15 bases spanning the gap. CDR3 length: 16 amino acids. The V gene's germline CDR1 is LGHNT and CDR2 FRNRAP. The CDR3 loop is CASGFRVQGKNTEAFF. CDR3 sequence (DNA): TGTGCTAGTGGTTTTAGAGTGCAGGGAAAGAACACTGAAGCTTTCTTT.

This clonotype was seen a few times. This chain joins TRBV13 and TRBJ2-1; 10 bases are a match to TRBD2. The CDR3 loop spans 16 amino acids. Trimming removed 0 bases from V and 4 bases from J; junction bases left unmatched: 3. The germline V gene has CDR1 PRHDT and CDR2 FYEKMQ (reference sequence). CDR3 protein: CASSLGPAGGYNEQFF. The CDR3 DNA reads TGTGCCAGCAGCTTAGGCCCAGCGGGAGGGTACAATGAGCAGTTCTTC.

This clonotype has at least ten counts. V and J are TRBV12-3 or TRBV12-4 and TRBJ1-5; possible D gene TRBD1, 6 bases. V lost 3 bases and J 4 bases, leaving 16 bases between the germline ends. The CDR3 has 16 residues. CDR3 DNA sequence: TGTGCCAGCAGTTTTAAGAGGACAGCGGTAAATCAGCCCCAGCATTTT. It codes for CASSFKRTAVNQPQHF.

This clonotype was seen a few times. The chain recombines TRBV20-1 with TRBJ1-3, with 10 bases fitting TRBD1. This CDR3 is built from 15 residues. Germline lookup yields CDR1 DFQATT and CDR2 SNEGSKA (reference sequence). The V and J ends lost 2 bases and 1 base, in that order; junction bases with no gene match: 2. CDR3 DNA: TGCAGTGCTAGATCGGGACAGGGGTCTGGAAACACCATATATTTT. Translation: CSARSGQGSGNTIYF.

In its sample, this clonotype was seen many times. This rearrangement joins TRBV27 to TRBJ1-5, with D possibly TRBD1 on 6 matching bases. CDR3 length: 16 residues. Germline lookup yields CDR1 MNHEY and CDR2 SMNVEV (reference sequence). Trimming left V 5 bases short and J 1 base short, with 15 bases between. In nucleotides, the CDR3 is TGTGCCAGCAGTCCCCACAGGGAGACAAGCAATCAGCCCCAGCATTTT. Its protein product is CASSPHRETSNQPQHF.

At least ten counts were recorded for this clonotype. V and J are TRBV6-2 or TRBV6-3 and TRBJ2-7, with D perhaps assigned TRBD1 or TRBD2 (5 bases each). Trimming shortened V by 4 bases and J by 3 bases, and 22 bases separated the two germline ends. Germline assignment: CDR1 MNHEY and CDR2 SVGEGT. This CDR3 has 17 amino acids. CDR3 bases: TGTGCCAGCAGTTTTGGTTTTGGGACCGACCTGGACTACGAGCAGTACTTC. Its protein product is CASSFGFGTDLDYEQYF.

This clonotype came up many times. This chain joins TRBV7-2 and TRBJ1-5; D remains unclear. Per germline, CDR1 SGHTA and CDR2 FQGNSA. This CDR3 has 15 residues. The V and J ends lost 2 bases and 0 bases respectively, with 8 bases between them. The CDR3 DNA follows: TGTGCCAGCAGCTTATACGGGGATAGCAATCAGCCCCAGCATTTT. Translation: CASSLYGDSNQPQHF.

There are a few counts of this clonotype. The genes are TRBV6-1 and TRBJ2-7, with 14 bases matching TRBD2. The CDR3 is made up of 15 amino acids. Germline V gene sequence: CDR1 MNHNS, CDR2 SASEGT. The junction had 9 bases not matched to a gene; V was cut back by 9 bases and J by 5 bases. CDR3 coding DNA: TGTGCCAGTCAGGTAGGGACTAGCGGGAGAAACGAGCAGTACTTC. Translating it yields CASQVGTSGRNEQYF.

The table lists this clonotype with many counts. This chain uses TRBV28 with TRBJ1-2; D is uncertain. The CDR3 totals 12 residues. Germline CDR1 and CDR2: MDHEN and SYDVKM. Trimming shortened V by 7 bases and J by 3 bases, and 9 bases separated the two germline ends. CDR3 coding DNA: TGTGCCAGCAAACGGGAGTACTATGGCTACACCTTC. Encoded protein: CASKREYYGYTF.

This rearrangement joins TRBV25-1 to TRBJ2-2; no clear D gene. Germline CDR1 MGHDK, CDR2 SYGVNS. CDR3 size: 15 residues. Trimming removed 3 bases from V and 5 bases from J, with 13 bases in between. The CDR3 region is CASSDWSAGTGELFF. The CDR3 DNA reads as TGTGCCAGCAGTGATTGGTCAGCTGGGACCGGGGAGCTGTTTTTT. Full variable domain (outside the CDR3, taken from reference TRBV25-1 and TRBJ2-2): EADIYQTPRYLVIGTGKKITLECSQTMGHDKMYWYQQDPGMELHLIHYSYGVNSTEKGDLSSESTVSRIRTEHFPLTLESARPSHTSQYLCASSDWSAGTGELFFGEGSRLTVL.

This clonotype has only a few counts. V usage is TRBV12-3 or TRBV12-4 and J usage is TRBJ1-1; D ambiguous. V shed 7 bases and J shed 2 bases, with 11 bases lying between them. The CDR3 runs 13 residues. The CDR3 reads CASTLHSNTEAFF. DNA for the CDR3: TGTGCCAGCACCCTCCACAGCAACACTGAAGCTTTCTTT.

This clonotype was detected a few times. The chain employs TRBV11-2 and TRBJ2-2, with 8 bases identical to TRBD2. Looked up from germline, CDR1 is SGHAT and CDR2 is FQNNGV. The CDR3 covers 16 residues. After removal of 4 bases from V and 1 base from J, the junction contained 5 bases not matched to a gene. The CDR3 loop is CASSSRLAKNTGELFF. The CDR3 coding sequence is TGTGCCAGCAGCTCCCGACTAGCGAAGAACACCGGGGAGCTGTTTTTT.

This clonotype was seen at least ten times. The chain carries TRBV9 and TRBJ2-2; perhaps TRBD1 as D (6 bases). This CDR3 has 14 residues. V gave up 5 bases and J gave up 4 bases, with 12 bases separating them. Germline-derived CDR1 and CDR2 are SGDLS and YYNGEE. CDR3 region: CASRTTGGTGELFF. The CDR3 DNA follows: TGTGCCAGCAGAACGACAGGCGGCACCGGGGAGCTGTTTTTT.